The 21 T cell receptor beta chains given below trace back to one sample, sequenced in a study of persistence of HIV-infected CD4 T cells. No antigen has been assigned to these receptors. Anti-CD3/anti-CD28 beads served as a nonspecific positive control stimulus. Sorting of responding CD4+ T cells relied on upregulated CD40 ligand together with CD69. Sequencing used immunoSEQ version 4 in survey mode. The data were produced by immunoSEQ multiplex PCR, yet TCRdb's version contains in-frame clones alone and is incomplete. The sample records approximately 45,000 clones, approximately 90% being singletons. The sequenced sample was CD4+ T cells sorted from PBMCs after approximately 19-hour stimulation, obtained from a patient who received antiretroviral therapy. All receptors derive from an adult woman with HIV who was CMV-seropositive.

The rearrangement joins TRBV19 to TRBJ1-2; maybe TRBD1 (5 bases). The V gene's germline CDR1 is LNHDA and CDR2 SQIVND (reference sequence). Trimming left V 5 bases short and J 0 bases short, with 10 bases between. This CDR3 is built from 14 residues. CDR3 nucleotides: TGTGCCAGTAGTCGACAGACTTCTAACTATGGCTACACCTTC. It specifies CASSRQTSNYGYTF.

The chain uses TRBV5-1 and TRBJ1-2; D possibly corresponds to TRBD1 (6 bases). This CDR3 is built from 15 residues. Germline V gives CDR1 SGHRS, CDR2 YFSETQ. Trimming stripped 7 bases from V and 0 bases from J, with 16 bases between. This CDR3 is CASGLGHLANYGYTF. Written as DNA, the CDR3 is TGCGCCAGCGGGTTGGGACACCTAGCTAACTATGGCTACACCTTC.

The rearrangement joins TRBV21-1 to TRBJ1-2. TRBV21-1 is termed a pseudogene. The CDR3 is made up of 13 amino acids. DNA for the CDR3: TGTGCCAGCAGCAAAATGGTACAGAGGGGCTACACCTTC. Translated, it gives CASSKMVQRGYTF.

The V and J genes are TRBV12-3 or TRBV12-4 and TRBJ1-3; unclear D gene. The CDR3 has 12 residues. V lost 4 bases and J 10 bases, leaving 11 bases between the germline ends. CDR3 nucleotide sequence: TGTGCCAGCAGTTCCTTCGGACTAACCATATATTTT. It yields the protein CASSSFGLTIYF.

The chain joins TRBV28 to TRBJ1-5; tentatively, D is TRBD1 (5 bases). The CDR3 sequence is 15 residues long. Deletions cut 7 bases from V and 1 base from J, with 14 bases between. Germline CDR1 MDHEN, CDR2 SYDVKM. The CDR3 protein is CASNSQGISNQPQHF. The CDR3 DNA follows: TGTGCCAGCAACTCCCAGGGTATCAGCAATCAGCCCCAGCATTTT.

The chain is built from TRBV5-6 and TRBJ1-2; TRBD1 aligns across 8 bases. CDR3 size: 19 residues. The V segment lost 4 bases and the J segment 3 bases; nucleotides outside the gene matches: 20. The germline V gene has CDR1 SGHDT and CDR2 YYEEEE. Here the CDR3 DNA reads TGTGCCAGCAGCCAATACCCCCGGACAGGGCTCGCCTCTCACTATGGCTACACCTTC. It is translated as CASSQYPRTGLASHYGYTF.

The chain joins TRBV20-1 to TRBJ1-1; D is unclear. The CDR3 is 11 residues long. The V end lost 2 bases, the J end lost 0 bases, and 1 base lay between the germline ends. Germline-derived CDR1 and CDR2 are DFQATT and SNEGSKA (reference sequence). The CDR3 bases are TGCAGTGCTAGATTGAACACTGAAGCTTTCTTT. Its translation is CSARLNTEAFF.

V usage is TRBV11-3 and J usage is TRBJ2-2; the D is unclear. Germline V lookup: CDR1 SGHNT, CDR2 YENEEA. The length of the CDR3 is 12 residues. Trimming cost V 3 bases and J 3 bases, with 2 bases left between them. Here the CDR3 DNA reads TGTGCCAGCAGCTTTGACACCGGGGAGCTGTTTTTT. The encoded protein is CASSFDTGELFF.

In regard to this clone: The junction does not match germline at one end; this may be a read error. The chain is built from TRBV6-2 or TRBV6-3 and TRBJ1-1; 7 bases map to TRBD1. Germline assignment: CDR1 MNHEY and CDR2 SVGEGT. This CDR3 contains 15 residues. CDR3 region: CASSYSWTGNTEALF. Here the CDR3 DNA reads TGTGCCAGCAGTTACTCGTGGACAGGAAACACTGAAGCTCTCTTT.

The chain recombines TRBV6-5 with TRBJ2-2, with a possible D match to TRBD1 (6 bases). The CDR3 is 13 amino acids. From germline, CDR1 is MNHEY and CDR2 SVGAGI. V was shortened by 7 bases and J by 6 bases, with 12 bases between the two germline ends. This CDR3 reads CASKQGTAGELFF. CDR3 coding DNA: TGTGCCAGCAAACAGGGTACCGCCGGGGAGCTGTTTTTT.

The chain has TRBV2 and TRBJ1-5, with D maybe TRBD1 (5 bases). Per the germline V gene, CDR1 is SNHLY and CDR2 is FYNNEI. The V and J ends lost 7 bases and 3 bases respectively, with 13 bases between them. This CDR3 contains 14 residues. The CDR3 protein is CASTKDIFNQPQHF. The CDR3 nucleotides read TGTGCCAGCACAAAGGACATTTTCAATCAGCCCCAGCATTTT.

The V and J genes are TRBV9 and TRBJ1-6; D gene uncertain. CDR1 and CDR2 (germline): SGDLS, YYNGEE. With 0 bases removed from V and 5 bases from J, the gap between germline ends came to 6 bases. This CDR3 contains 14 residues. The CDR3 DNA reads TGTGCCAGCAGCGTAGACCCAAATAATTCACCCCTCCACTTT. Translation gives CASSVDPNNSPLHF.

This chain links TRBV2 with TRBJ2-3; D not resolved. Trimming removed 1 base from V and 0 bases from J, with 14 bases in between. Germline V gives CDR1 SNHLY, CDR2 FYNNEI. The CDR3 loop spans 17 amino acids. The DNA of the CDR3 is TGTGCCAGCAGTGAAGGGTGGACGGGTTCTAGCACAGATACGCAGTATTTT. It encodes CASSEGWTGSSTDTQYF.

The V gene is TRBV5-5, the J gene TRBJ1-5; the D is unclear. V gave up 2 bases and J gave up 7 bases, with 10 bases separating them. The germline CDR1 and CDR2 sequences are SGHKS and YYEKEE (reference sequence). This CDR3 has 13 amino acids. CDR3 in amino acids: CASSFYPEQPQHF. The CDR3 DNA reads as TGTGCCAGCAGCTTTTATCCGGAACAGCCCCAGCATTTT.

In its sample, this clone was seen once. The chain employs TRBV7-2 and TRBJ2-3; D is undetermined. The CDR3 is 15 residues long. Trimming pared 2 bases from V and 1 base from J, leaving 10 bases between. The V gene's germline CDR1 is SGHTA and CDR2 FQGNSA. CDR3: CASSLNDMRTDTQYF. CDR3 nucleotide sequence: TGTGCCAGCAGCTTAAACGACATGCGCACAGATACGCAGTATTTT.

V is TRBV28 and J is TRBJ2-5; a possible D gene is TRBD1 (5 bases). V was cut by 6 bases and J by 6 bases, with 11 bases left in between. This CDR3 is built from 12 residues. Germline CDR1 and CDR2: MDHEN and SYDVKM. The CDR3 bases are TGTGCCAGCAGCCAGGGATCTAAGACCCAGTACTTC. Its translation is CASSQGSKTQYF.

CDR3 in DNA: TGTGCCAGCAGTGTGACTAGCGGGCCGACAGATACGCAGTATTTT. It specifies CASSVTSGPTDTQYF. The rearrangement uses TRBV9 and TRBJ2-3, with TRBD2 identical over 10 bases. CDR1 SGDLS and CDR2 YYNGEE come from the germline V gene. The CDR3 is 15 amino acids. The ends lost 5 bases at V and 3 bases at J; junction bases unmatched: 6. The full variable domain, completed using reference TRBV9 and TRBJ2-3, is DSGVTQTPKHLITATGQRVTLRCSPRSGDLSVYWYQQSLDQGLQFLIQYYNGEERAKGNILERFSAQQFPDLHSELNLSSLELGDSALYFCASSVTSGPTDTQYFGPGTRLTVL.

This clone was picked up a small number of times. V is TRBV30 and J is TRBJ1-6; maybe TRBD1 (5 bases). The CDR3 consists of 14 residues. Per germline, CDR1 GTSNPN and CDR2 SVGIG (reference sequence). Trimming cost V 4 bases and J 10 bases, with 17 bases left between them. The CDR3 nucleotides are TGTGCCTGGACCCCCGACAGTGGATGGTCACCCCTCCACTTT. The encoded protein is CAWTPDSGWSPLHF.

J is TRBJ1-5 and V is TRBV7-2; D is undetermined. The CDR3 runs to 17 residues. The germline V gene encodes CDR1 SGHTA and CDR2 FQGNSA. V gave up 4 bases and J gave up 4 bases, with 20 bases separating them. The chain's CDR3 is CASSSFAIGRANQPQHF. For the CDR3, the DNA is TGTGCCAGCAGCTCATTTGCGATAGGGCGGGCAAATCAGCCCCAGCATTTT.

The gene calls are TRBV19 and TRBJ1-6; D remains unclear. There are 16 residues in the CDR3. V gave up 7 bases and J gave up 0 bases, with 13 bases separating them. Germline V gene data show CDR1 as LNHDA and CDR2 as SQIVND (reference sequence). The CDR3 spells CASTMTASSYNSPLHF. Written as DNA, the CDR3 is TGTGCCAGTACCATGACGGCGAGCTCCTATAATTCACCCCTCCACTTT.

A single count supports this clone. This chain uses TRBV7-3 with TRBJ2-2, with D uncertain. The length of the CDR3 is 14 residues. Germline CDR1 SGHTA, CDR2 FQGTGA. Trimming pared 5 bases from V and 6 bases from J, leaving 13 bases between. The CDR3 DNA sequence: TGTGCCAGCAGCCCGAACACCATCGCCGGGGAGCTGTTTTTT. Translation: CASSPNTIAGELFF. The full variable domain, in which reference TRBV7-3 and TRBJ2-2 provide the parts outside the CDR3, is GAGVSQTPSNKVTEKGKYVELRCDPISGHTALYWYRQSLGQGPEFLIYFQGTGAADDSGLPNDRFFAVRPEGSVSTLKIQRTERGDSAVYLCASSPNTIAGELFFGEGSRLTVL.